The T cell receptor beta chain under discussion was sequenced for a study of blood T cell repertoires in COVID-19. Study-wide context: Both acute and convalescent COVID-19 samples were obtained from the United States, Italy and Spain.

Assay used: immunoSEQ multiplex PCR; TCRdb lists only in-frame clones, some missing. This sample has about 120,000 clones, with 85% to 90% found just once. The CDR3 is 13 amino acids. Trimming left V 3 bases short and J 7 bases short, with 12 bases between. CDR1 and CDR2 (germline): ENHRY, SYGVKD. This clone was found once. Sequenced: peripheral blood. The chain has TRBV10-3 and TRBJ1-2, with D uncertain. The sequence came from a woman of 80 years or more with acute or convalescent COVID-19. CDR3 loop: CAISDRGSAGYTF. Written as DNA, the CDR3 is TGTGCCATCAGTGATCGGGGTTCCGCTGGCTACACCTTC.